This T cell receptor beta chain was sequenced for a study of shared clonotypes between healthy human individuals. The overall study: Per-donor plates numbered three CD4 naive, three CD4 memory, two CD8 naive and one CD8 memory.

Method: immunoSEQ multiplex PCR; TCRdb's copy keeps in-frame clones and lacks some. The sample contains some 2,000,000 clones, approximately 94% of which appear only once. In the naive CD8 group, cells lacked CD45RO and were positively selected for CCR7, so terminally differentiated effector memory CD45RA+ cells were left out. The V gene's germline CDR1 is SGHDT and CDR2 YYEEEE. With 4 bases clipped from V and 7 bases from J, the junction kept 5 bases outside the gene matches. The CDR3 has 13 amino acids. The TCR was taken from a man younger than 30 in good health. The sample was naive CD8+ T cells sorted from blood. The rearrangement uses TRBV5-6 and TRBJ1-3, with 7 nucleotides matching TRBD1. The CDR3 loop is CASSGKQGNTIYF. CDR3 DNA sequence: TGTGCCAGCAGCGGAAAACAGGGGAACACCATATATTTT.